What follows is one T cell receptor (beta chain) and its context. Its antigen is unknown. The germline V and J ends were trimmed by 4 bases and 11 bases, with 21 bases remaining between them. The CDR3 length is 16 residues. CDR1 is MNHEY, CDR2 SVGAGI, per germline. A second PCR of about 6 to 11 cycles used a sample-barcoded 5' primer and a J-beta primer mix. A 12-random-nucleotide template-switch adaptor tagged each cDNA molecule. TCRdb reprocessed the 5' RACE reads via MiXCR and lists one record per CDR3 protein. The data hold some 1.5 million distinct CDR3 sequences, with 28% observed a single time. This entry belongs to a study of blood T cells in healthy people across ages. The study's findings and limits: A greater number of naive CD4+ cells and higher diversity distinguished long-lived donors from aged donors. Naive T cell percentage showed a strong correlation with the diversity of TCR beta.

The sequencing input was blood. V gene TRBV6-5 combines with J gene TRBJ1-6; D gene unclear. This TCR was recovered from a woman in her twenties or thirties in good health. Written as DNA, the CDR3 is TGTGCCAGCAGTTCCGAGGGAATGGGCCGGCGGGCACCCCTCCACTTT. The encoded protein is CASSSEGMGRRAPLHF.